The source of this TCR beta chain is a study of blood T cell repertoires in COVID-19. Background on the study: Researchers got acute and convalescent COVID-19 samples from the United States, Italy and Spain. PBMCs, B-cell-depleted T cells, or T cells provided the cDNA or gDNA that made up the material.

This clone has only one observation. How the authors handled the data: Reference gene primer amplification gave estimated nucleated cell counts. Data came from immunoSEQ multiplex PCR; TCRdb stores just in-frame clones and leaves some out. From that table come the V and J calls and clone size; the DNA was used to work out D and trimming. This sample has tens of thousands of clones, with just over 85% found just once. The CDR3 is 13 amino acids. Trimming removed 6 bases from V and 2 bases from J, with 9 bases in between. Per germline, CDR1 MDHEN and CDR2 SYDVKM. Specimen: peripheral blood. This chain uses TRBV28 with TRBJ2-3, with D unresolved. The sequence was collected from a man in his fifties or sixties with acute or convalescent COVID-19. CDR3 sequence reads: CASSGDPTDTQYF. The CDR3 bases are TGTGCCAGCAGCGGAGACCCCACAGATACGCAGTATTTT.